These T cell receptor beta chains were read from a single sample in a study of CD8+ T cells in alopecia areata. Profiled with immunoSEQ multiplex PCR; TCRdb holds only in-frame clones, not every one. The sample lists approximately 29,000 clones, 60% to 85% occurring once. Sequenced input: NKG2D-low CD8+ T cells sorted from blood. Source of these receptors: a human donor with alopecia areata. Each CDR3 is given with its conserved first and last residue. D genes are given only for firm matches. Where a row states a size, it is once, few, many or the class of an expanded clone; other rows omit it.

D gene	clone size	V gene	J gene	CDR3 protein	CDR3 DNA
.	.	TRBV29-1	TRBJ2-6	CSVEASAGANVLTF	TGCAGCGTTGAAGCGTCTGCTGGGGCCAACGTCCTGACTTTC
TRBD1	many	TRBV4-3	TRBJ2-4	CASSPDPGQGANIQYF	TGCGCCAGCAGCCCTGACCCGGGACAGGGGGCAAACATTCAGTACTTC
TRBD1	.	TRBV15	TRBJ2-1	CATSREGQGENEQFF	TGTGCCACCAGCAGAGAGGGACAGGGTGAGAATGAGCAGTTCTTC
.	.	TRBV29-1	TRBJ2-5	CSVVSGTGAQYF	TGCAGCGTTGTTTCGGGGACTGGGGCCCAGTACTTC
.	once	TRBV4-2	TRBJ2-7	CASSQVTDGAYEQYF	TGTGCCAGCAGCCAAGTTACTGATGGCGCTTACGAGCAGTACTTC
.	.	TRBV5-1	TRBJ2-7	CASSLGVSEQYF	TGCGCCAGCAGCTTGGGGGTTTCCGAGCAGTACTTC
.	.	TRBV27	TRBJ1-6	CASSSPSVLSYNSPLHF	TGTGCCAGCAGTTCTCCGTCCGTATTGTCCTATAATTCACCCCTCCACTTT
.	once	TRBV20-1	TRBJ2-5	CSARPLETQYF	TGCAGTGCTAGGCCCCTGGAGACCCAGTACTTC
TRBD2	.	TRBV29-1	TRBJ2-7	CSVEGVPGLAETYEQYF	TGCAGCGTTGAAGGGGTTCCGGGACTAGCGGAAACCTACGAGCAGTACTTC
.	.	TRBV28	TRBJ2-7	CASRFSAATYEQYF	TGTGCCAGCAGATTTAGCGCGGCCACCTACGAGCAGTACTTC
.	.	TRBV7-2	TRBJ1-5	CASRDRNDQPQHF	TGTGCCAGCAGGGACAGAAACGATCAGCCCCAGCATTTT
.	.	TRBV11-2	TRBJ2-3	CASAEGTWSTDTQYF	TGTGCCAGCGCCGAGGGAACATGGAGCACAGATACGCAGTATTTT
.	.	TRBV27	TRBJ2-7	CASSLTPNYEQYF	TGTGCCAGCAGTCTTACACCAAACTACGAGCAGTACTTC
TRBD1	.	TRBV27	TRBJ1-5	CASSPGTGGLQPQHF	TGTGCCAGCAGTCCCGGGACAGGGGGTCTTCAGCCCCAGCATTTT
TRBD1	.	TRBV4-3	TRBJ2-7	CASSLRDRAGEQYF	TGCGCCAGCAGCCTCCGGGACAGGGCGGGTGAGCAGTACTTC
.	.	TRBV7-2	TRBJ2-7	CASSPLPGVLDYEQYF	TGTGCCAGCAGCCCTCTACCGGGAGTGTTGGACTACGAGCAGTACTTC
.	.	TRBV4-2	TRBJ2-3	CASSQKLELDTQYF	TGTGCCAGCAGCCAAAAACTAGAGTTGGATACGCAGTATTTT
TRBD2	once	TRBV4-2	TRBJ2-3	CASSQELAGGTDTQYF	TGTGCCAGCAGCCAAGAACTAGCGGGGGGAACAGATACGCAGTATTTT
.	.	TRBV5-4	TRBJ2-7	CASSLGGVEQYF	TGTGCCAGCAGCTTAGGGGGAGTCGAGCAGTACTTC
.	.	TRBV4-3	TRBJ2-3	CASSQESWALGDTQYF	TGCGCCAGCAGCCAAGAATCGTGGGCCCTGGGAGATACGCAGTATTTT
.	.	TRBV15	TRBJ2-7	CATTSGSEYEQYF	TGTGCCACCACGTCGGGGAGTGAGTACGAGCAGTACTTC
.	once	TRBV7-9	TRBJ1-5	CASSLAEGGLTNQPQHF	TGTGCCAGCAGCTTAGCGGAGGGGGGCCTTACCAATCAGCCCCAGCATTTT
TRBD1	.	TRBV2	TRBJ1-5	CASSPDRVVDQPQHF	TGTGCCAGCAGCCCGGACAGGGTGGTTGATCAGCCCCAGCATTTT
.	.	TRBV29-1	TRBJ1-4	CSVRVSQGLFF	TGCAGCGTTAGGGTGAGTCAAGGACTGTTTTTT
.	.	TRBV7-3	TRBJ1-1	CASSRPGTEAFF	TGTGCCAGCAGTCGTCCTGGGACTGAAGCTTTCTTT
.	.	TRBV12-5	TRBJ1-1	CASGLVINKGPAPEAFF	TGTGCTAGTGGTTTGGTAATAAATAAGGGCCCTGCCCCTGAAGCTTTCTTT
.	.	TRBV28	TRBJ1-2	CASSPGRYYGYTF	TGTGCCAGCAGTCCAGGGAGGTACTATGGCTACACCTTC
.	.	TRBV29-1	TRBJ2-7	CSVESQNDREGPYKQYF	TGCAGCGTTGAATCACAAAACGACAGGGAGGGACCCTACAAGCAGTACTTC
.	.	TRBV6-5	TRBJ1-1	CASSSSAVYTEAFF	TGTGCCAGCAGCAGCAGTGCAGTATATACTGAAGCTTTCTTT
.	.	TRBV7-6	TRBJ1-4	CASSIRFATNEKLFF	TGTGCCAGCAGCATCCGATTTGCAACTAATGAAAAACTGTTTTTT
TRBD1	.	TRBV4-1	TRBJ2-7	CASSQVTGAYEQYF	TGCGCCAGCAGCCAAGTCACAGGGGCCTACGAGCAGTACTTC
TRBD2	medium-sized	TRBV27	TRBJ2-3	CASSVLSGGQDTQYF	TGTGCCAGCAGTGTTCTTTCGGGAGGTCAAGATACGCAGTATTTT
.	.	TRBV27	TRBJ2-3	CASSFSATDTQYF	TGTGCCAGCAGTTTTTCCGCCACAGATACGCAGTATTTT
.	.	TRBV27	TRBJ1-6	CASSLQGVGSPLHF	TGTGCCAGCAGTTTACAGGGTGTTGGTTCACCCCTCCACTTT
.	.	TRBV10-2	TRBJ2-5	CASMSSGETQYF	TGCGCCAGCATGTCGTCAGGAGAGACCCAGTACTTC